The entry below gives a single T cell receptor (beta chain) sequence along with its context. Its antigen is as yet unknown. This specimen comes from a study of a mutant IDH1 vaccine in newly diagnosed glioma. Time point denoted: week 47, end of study. Vaccine doses each comprised 300 ug of mutant IDH1 20-mer peptide, with topical imiquimod. The CDR3 sequence is 14 residues long. Germline lookup yields CDR1 KGHSH and CDR2 LQKENI. The V and J ends lost 6 bases and 5 bases, in that order; junction bases with no gene match: 4. TCRdb's copy holds only in-frame clones and misses some; the assay was immunoSEQ multiplex PCR. The profile shows roughly 34,000 clones, around nine tenths of them singletons.

The chain carries TRBV18 and TRBJ1-4; 9 bases match TRBD1. This clonotype was sampled from a woman aged 25 to 45 with glioma. Sample: PBMCs, taken from a glioma patient whose treatment included an IDH1 peptide vaccine. CDR3 bases: TGTGCCAGCTCCCGGGACAGGGAAAATGAAAAACTGTTTTTT. Protein product: CASSRDRENEKLFF. Combining the CDR3 with reference TRBV18 and TRBJ1-4 gives the whole variable domain NAGVMQNPRHLVRRRGQEARLRCSPMKGHSHVYWYRQLPEEGLKFMVYLQKENIIDESGMPKERFSAEFPKEGPSILRIQQVVRGDSAAYFCASSRDRENEKLFFGSGTQLSVL.